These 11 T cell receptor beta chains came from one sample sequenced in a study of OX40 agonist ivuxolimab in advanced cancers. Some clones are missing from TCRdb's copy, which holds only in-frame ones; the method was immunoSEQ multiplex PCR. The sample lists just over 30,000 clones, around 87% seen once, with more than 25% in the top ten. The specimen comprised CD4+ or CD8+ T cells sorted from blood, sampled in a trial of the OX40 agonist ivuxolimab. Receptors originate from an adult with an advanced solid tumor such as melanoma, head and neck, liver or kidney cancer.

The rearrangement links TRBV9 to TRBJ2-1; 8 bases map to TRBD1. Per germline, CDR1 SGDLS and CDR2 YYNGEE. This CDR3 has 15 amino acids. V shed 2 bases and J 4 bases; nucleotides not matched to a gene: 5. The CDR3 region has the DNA TGTGCCAGCAGCGTCGGGACAGGAGTATACAATGAGCAGTTCTTC. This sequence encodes CASSVGTGVYNEQFF. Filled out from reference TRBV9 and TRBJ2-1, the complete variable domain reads DSGVTQTPKHLITATGQRVTLRCSPRSGDLSVYWYQQSLDQGLQFLIQYYNGEERAKGNILERFSAQQFPDLHSELNLSSLELGDSALYFCASSVGTGVYNEQFFGPGTRLTVL.

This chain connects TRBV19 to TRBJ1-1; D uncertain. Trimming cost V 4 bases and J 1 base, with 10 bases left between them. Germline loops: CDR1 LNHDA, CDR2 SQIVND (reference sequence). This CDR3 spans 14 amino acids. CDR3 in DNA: TGTGCCAGTAGTACTTTTGACACGAACACTGAAGCTTTCTTT. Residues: CASSTFDTNTEAFF.

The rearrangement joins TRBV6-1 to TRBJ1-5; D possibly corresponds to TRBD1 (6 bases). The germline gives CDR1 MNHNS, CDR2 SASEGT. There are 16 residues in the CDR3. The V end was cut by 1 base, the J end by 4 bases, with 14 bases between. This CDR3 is CASSEDRGKWNQPQHF. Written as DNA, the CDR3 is TGTGCCAGCAGTGAAGATAGGGGGAAATGGAATCAGCCCCAGCATTTT.

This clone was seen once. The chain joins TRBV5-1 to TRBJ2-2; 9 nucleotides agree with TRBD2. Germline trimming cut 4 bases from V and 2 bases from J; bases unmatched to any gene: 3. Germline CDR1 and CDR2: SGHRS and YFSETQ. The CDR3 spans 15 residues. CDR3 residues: CASSPSGANTGELFF. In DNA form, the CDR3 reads TGCGCCAGCAGCCCTAGCGGGGCTAACACCGGGGAGCTGTTTTTT.

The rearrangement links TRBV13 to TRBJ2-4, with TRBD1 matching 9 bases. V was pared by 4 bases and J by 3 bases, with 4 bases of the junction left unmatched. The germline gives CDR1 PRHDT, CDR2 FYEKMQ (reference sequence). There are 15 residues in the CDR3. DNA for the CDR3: TGTGCCAGCAGCTCGGGACAGGGATTCAAAAACATTCAGTACTTC. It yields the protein CASSSGQGFKNIQYF.

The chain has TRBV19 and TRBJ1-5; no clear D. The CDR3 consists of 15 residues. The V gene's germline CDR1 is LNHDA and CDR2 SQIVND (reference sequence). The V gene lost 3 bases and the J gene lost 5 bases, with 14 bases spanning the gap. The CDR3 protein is CASSIEGFDYQPQHF. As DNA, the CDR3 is TGTGCCAGTAGTATCGAGGGCTTCGATTATCAGCCCCAGCATTTT.

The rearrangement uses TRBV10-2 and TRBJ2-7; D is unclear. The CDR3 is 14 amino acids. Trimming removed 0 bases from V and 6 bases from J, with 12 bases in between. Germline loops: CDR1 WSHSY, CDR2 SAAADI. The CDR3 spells CASSESGGVGEQYF. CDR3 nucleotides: TGCGCCAGCAGTGAGTCTGGTGGCGTCGGCGAGCAGTACTTC.

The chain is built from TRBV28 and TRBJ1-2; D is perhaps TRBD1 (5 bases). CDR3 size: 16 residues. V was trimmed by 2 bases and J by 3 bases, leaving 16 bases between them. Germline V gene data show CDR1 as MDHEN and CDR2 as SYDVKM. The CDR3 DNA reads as TGTGCCAGCAGTTTACCCCCCCCGGGACCGTACTATGGCTACACCTTC. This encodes CASSLPPPGPYYGYTF.

The CDR3 coding sequence is TGTGCCAGCAGTGAAACCAGTGGCACAGATACGCAGTATTTT. It is translated as CASSETSGTDTQYF. The chain joins TRBV2 to TRBJ2-3; D unclear. V was shortened by 2 bases and J by 1 base, with 7 bases between the two germline ends. Germline CDR1 SNHLY, CDR2 FYNNEI. This CDR3 is 14 amino acids long.

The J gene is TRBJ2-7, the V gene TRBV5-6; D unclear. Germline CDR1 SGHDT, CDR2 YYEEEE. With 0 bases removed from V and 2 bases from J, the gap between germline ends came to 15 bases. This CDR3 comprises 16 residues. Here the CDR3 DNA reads TGTGCCAGCAGCTTGGAATTGTCGCAGGACCCCTACGAGCAGTACTTC. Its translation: CASSLELSQDPYEQYF.

CDR3 loop: CASGRRGSNTGELFF. CDR3 sequence (DNA): TGTGCCAGCGGCCGCAGGGGCTCGAACACCGGGGAGCTGTTTTTT. The rearrangement uses TRBV7-9 and TRBJ2-2; a possible D gene is TRBD1 (6 bases). Germline loops: CDR1 SEHNR, CDR2 FQNEAQ (reference sequence). Trimming took 8 bases from V and 0 from J, leaving 13 bases between them. CDR3 length: 15 residues.